The 29 T cell receptor beta chains in this list originate from one sample, sequenced in a study of CD8+CD57+ T cells in acquired aplastic anemia. For CDR3 and TCR beta VDJ profiling, genomic DNA was the template used. TCRdb processed the reads anew with MiXCR; each CDR3 protein has one entry. In the table there are about 170,000 distinct CDR3 sequences, about three fifths of which are singletons. Sequenced sample: sorted CD4+, CD8+, or CD8+CD57+ T cells (not recorded which) from PBMCs. Receptors were obtained from a human donor in good health.

This clonotype was recorded at least ten times. This chain joins TRBV25-1 and TRBJ2-1, with 12 bases identical to TRBD2. The CDR3 is 14 residues long. V trimming: 3 bases; J trimming: 9 bases; junction bases outside the gene matches: 3. Germline V lookup: CDR1 MGHDK, CDR2 SYGVNS. Written as DNA, the CDR3 is TGTGCCAGCAGTGAGGGACTAGCGGGCAGTGAGCAGTTCTTC. Protein sequence: CASSEGLAGSEQFF.

This clonotype has more than one count but fewer than ten. The V and J genes are TRBV6-5 and TRBJ2-7; D remains unclear. Germline CDR1 and CDR2: MNHEY and SVGAGI. V gave up 6 bases and J gave up 2 bases, with 8 bases separating them. The CDR3 extends over 12 amino acids. CDR3 residues: CASSADAYEQYF. CDR3 DNA sequence: TGTGCCAGCAGCGCCGATGCCTACGAGCAGTACTTC.

This sequence joins TRBV20-1 and TRBJ2-3; TRBD1 matches 7 bases. The CDR3 loop spans 16 amino acids. CDR1 is DFQATT and CDR2 is SNEGSKA in the germline V gene (reference sequence). V was pared by 5 bases and J by 1 base, with 12 bases of the junction left unmatched. The DNA of the CDR3 is TGCAGTGCTTCGGGTTCGGGACAGTCAGGCACAGATACGCAGTATTTT. Protein sequence: CSASGSGQSGTDTQYF.

The chain combines TRBV5-1 with TRBJ1-1; TRBD1 might be the D (6 bases). V lost 4 bases and J 8 bases, leaving 15 bases between the germline ends. The germline V gene has CDR1 SGHRS and CDR2 YFSETQ. The CDR3 is made up of 13 amino acids. CDR3 coding DNA: TGCGCCAGCAGCAGGAACGACAGGACCGAAGCTTTCTTT. Amino acid sequence: CASSRNDRTEAFF. The full variable domain, completed using reference TRBV5-1 and TRBJ1-1, is KAGVTQTPRYLIKTRGQQVTLSCSPISGHRSVSWYQQTPGQGLQFLFEYFSETQRNKGNFPGRFSGRQFSNSRSEMNVSTLELGDSALYLCASSRNDRTEAFFGQGTRLTVV.

V and J are TRBV27 and TRBJ1-1, with 7 bases matching TRBD1. J lost 3 bases, V lost 5 bases, and 6 bases had no gene match. The germline V gene has CDR1 MNHEY and CDR2 SMNVEV (reference sequence). The CDR3 spans 14 residues. The DNA for the CDR3 is TGTGCCAGCAGTCAGCGGGACAGACACACTGAAGCTTTCTTT. This translates into CASSQRDRHTEAFF.

The V gene is TRBV15, the J gene TRBJ1-1; D not certain. The CDR3 extends over 13 amino acids. Germline values: CDR1 LNHNV, CDR2 YYDKDF (reference sequence). With 5 bases removed from V and 1 base from J, the gap between germline ends came to 8 bases. DNA for the CDR3: TGTGCCACCAGCGGATCACAGAACACTGAAGCTTTCTTT. It yields the protein CATSGSQNTEAFF.

This clonotype was counted only a few times. The CDR3, as DNA: TGTGCCAGCAGCTTTGAATCTAGTCGGAGTTATACAGATACGCAGTATTTT. Its translation is CASSFESSRSYTDTQYF. The chain employs TRBV7-9 and TRBJ2-3; D uncertain. Trimming removed 3 bases from V and 3 bases from J, with 19 bases in between. CDR3 size: 17 residues. Germline loops: CDR1 SEHNR, CDR2 FQNEAQ (reference sequence).

The chain joins TRBV10-3 to TRBJ1-6, with D tentatively TRBD1 (6 bases). V lost 6 bases to trimming and J lost 5 bases, with 11 bases between them. CDR3 length: 14 amino acids. Germline-derived CDR1 and CDR2 are ENHRY and SYGVKD. As DNA, the CDR3 is TGTGCCATCAGGGCAGGGGACAATAATTCACCCCTCCACTTT. Translated, it gives CAIRAGDNNSPLHF.

The rearrangement joins TRBV20-1 to TRBJ2-7; TRBD2 matches 10 bases. The CDR3 is made up of 15 amino acids. Germline V gene lookup returns CDR1 DFQATT and CDR2 SNEGSKA (reference sequence). V dropped 6 bases and J dropped 5; count of bases not matched to a gene: 13. In nucleotides, the CDR3 is TGCAGTGCCCCAGGCCGAGCGGGAGGGCCCCACGAGCAGTACTTC. Residues: CSAPGRAGGPHEQYF.

This clonotype was seen ten or more times. The chain combines TRBV19 with TRBJ2-1; 11 bases map to TRBD2. This CDR3 comprises 17 residues. Germline assignment: CDR1 LNHDA and CDR2 SQIVND (reference sequence). Losses at the gene ends were 5 bases for V and 0 bases for J; bases not matched to a gene: 6. Here the CDR3 DNA reads TGTGCCAGTAGTGACTATAGCGGGAGGGACTCCTACAATGAGCAGTTCTTC. It codes for CASSDYSGRDSYNEQFF.

This clonotype has just a few counts. This sequence joins TRBV6-1 and TRBJ2-1; weak D call: TRBD2 (6 bases). Germline V gene sequence: CDR1 MNHNS, CDR2 SASEGT. V was pared by 4 bases and J by 3 bases, with 10 bases between. This CDR3 is built from 14 residues. In DNA, the CDR3 is TGTGCCAGCAGTGGGGGGGTGGGCTACAATGAGCAGTTCTTC. This translates into CASSGGVGYNEQFF.

This clonotype was picked up a small number of times. V usage is TRBV5-1 and J usage is TRBJ1-6, with D hard to call. The CDR3 length is 18 residues. The germline V and J ends were trimmed by 0 bases and 5 bases, with 18 bases remaining between them. CDR1 and CDR2 from the germline V gene are SGHRS and YFSETQ. As DNA, the CDR3 is TGCGCCAGCAGCTTGGAGGGCAGAACGAACCCGGATAATTCACCCCTCCACTTT. This sequence encodes CASSLEGRTNPDNSPLHF.

This clonotype was observed many times. The chain joins TRBV9 to TRBJ2-3, with D maybe TRBD1 (6 bases). The CDR3 contains 14 residues. Germline V gives CDR1 SGDLS, CDR2 YYNGEE. The V and J ends lost 2 bases and 4 bases respectively, with 11 bases between them. CDR3 DNA: TGTGCCAGCAGCGTCGCAGGGGAAGCAGATACGCAGTATTTT. Translating gives CASSVAGEADTQYF.

This clonotype occurred once. V and J are TRBV4-1 and TRBJ2-7; D possibly corresponds to TRBD2 (5 bases). V was clipped by 2 bases and J by 5 bases, with 10 bases between them. CDR1 is MGHRA, CDR2 YSYEKL, per germline. The CDR3 covers 13 residues. The DNA for the CDR3 is TGCGCCAGCAGCCAAACTAGAGGCCACGAGCAGTACTTC. Amino acid sequence: CASSQTRGHEQYF.

This clonotype has only a few counts. The V and J genes are TRBV12-3 or TRBV12-4 and TRBJ1-5; D uncertain. Between the trimmed V and J ends, which lost 3 bases and 2 bases, there was a span of 2 bases. The CDR3 sequence is 12 residues long. The CDR3 protein is CASSFRNQPQHF. Here the CDR3 DNA reads TGTGCCAGCAGTTTCCGCAATCAGCCCCAGCATTTT.

This clonotype was counted at least ten times. The junction shows a germline mismatch at one end, possibly a read error. V and J are TRBV25-1 and TRBJ2-2, with 7 bases identical to TRBD1. This CDR3 has 14 amino acids. Looked up from germline, CDR1 is MGHDK and CDR2 is SYGVNS. CDR3 residues: CASGQTGNAGELFF. In DNA form, the CDR3 reads TGTGCCAGCGGCCAGACAGGGAACGCCGGGGAGCTGTTTTTT.

The V and J genes are TRBV19 and TRBJ2-3; TRBD2 matches 10 bases. This CDR3 is built from 15 residues. Per the germline V gene, CDR1 is LNHDA and CDR2 is SQIVND (reference sequence). The chain's CDR3 is CATREAGGRGDTQYF. The CDR3, as DNA: TGTGCAACTAGGGAAGCGGGAGGGAGAGGAGATACGCAGTATTTT.

V usage is TRBV10-3 and J usage is TRBJ2-7; TRBD2 matches at 8 bases. The length of the CDR3 is 13 residues. The germline gives CDR1 ENHRY, CDR2 SYGVKD. The trim removed 10 bases at V and 3 bases at J, leaving 8 bases unmatched. The CDR3 protein is CANKAGDHYEQYF. CDR3 DNA: TGTGCCAACAAAGCGGGAGACCACTACGAGCAGTACTTC.

This clonotype was counted ten times or more. The chain carries TRBV10-2 and TRBJ2-1; D call uncertain. Germline values: CDR1 WSHSY, CDR2 SAAADI. This CDR3 contains 12 residues. V lost 6 bases, J lost 9 bases, and 12 bases lay in between. Here the CDR3 reads CASRGSSVEQFF. DNA for the CDR3: TGCGCCAGCAGGGGCTCCTCGGTTGAGCAGTTCTTC.

Details on this clonotype: A junction boundary mismatches the germline segment, possibly from a read error. The V gene is TRBV7-9, the J gene TRBJ1-2, with 7 bases fitting TRBD1. The CDR3 loop spans 13 amino acids. The germline V gene has CDR1 SEHNR and CDR2 FQNEAQ (reference sequence). The CDR3 reads CASSYSQGNGYTF. In DNA, the CDR3 is TGTGCTAGCAGCTACTCACAGGGGAATGGCTACACCTTC. Drawing the rest from reference TRBV7-9 and TRBJ1-2, the complete variable domain is DTGVSQNPRHKITKRGQNVTFRCDPISEHNRLYWYRQTLGQGPEFLTYFQNEAQLEKSRLLSDRFSAERPKGSFSTLEIQRTEQGDSAMYLCASSYSQGNGYTFGSGTRLTVV.

With regard to this clonotype: Being one base from a much bigger clone, this may be a read error. J is TRBJ1-4 and V is TRBV2; D gene uncertain. There are 15 residues in the CDR3. CDR1 SNHLY and CDR2 FYNNEI come from the germline V gene. CDR3 DNA: TGTGCCAGCAGTGAAGTTGCAGGAATTAATGAAAAACCGTTTTTT. As protein: CASSEVAGINEKPFF.

This clonotype occurred a few times. The V gene is TRBV24-1, the J gene TRBJ1-2, with 8 bases aligning to TRBD1. The CDR3 runs 14 residues. CDR1 and CDR2 (germline): KGHDR, SFDVKD. V lost 5 bases to trimming and J lost 8 bases; unmatched junction nucleotides: 9. In nucleotides, the CDR3 is TGTGCCACCAGTGCTTCTGGCAGGGGGCAAGGCTACACCTTC. This translates into CATSASGRGQGYTF.

V usage is TRBV25-1 and J usage is TRBJ1-2; D not resolved. Germline loops: CDR1 MGHDK, CDR2 SYGVNS. V was pared by 4 bases and J by 8 bases, with 14 bases between. This CDR3 region has 13 residues. The CDR3 sequence: CASSVKEAGGYTF. CDR3 sequence (DNA): TGTGCCAGCAGTGTCAAGGAGGCAGGCGGCTACACCTTC.

The chain carries TRBV6-4 and TRBJ1-6; maybe TRBD1 (6 bases). Germline assignment: CDR1 MRHNA and CDR2 SNTAGT. With 2 bases removed from V and 7 bases from J, the gap between germline ends came to 6 bases. The CDR3 contains 13 residues. CDR3 region: CASSDTGNSPLHF. DNA of the CDR3: TGTGCCAGCAGTGACACAGGGAATTCACCCCTCCACTTT.

The chain combines TRBV2 with TRBJ1-1; possible D gene TRBD1, 6 bases. The germline V gene encodes CDR1 SNHLY and CDR2 FYNNEI. The CDR3 totals 15 residues. V was clipped by 2 bases and J by 1 base, with 11 bases between them. As DNA, the CDR3 is TGTGCCAGCAGTGAATTGGGCAGGGGGAACACTGAAGCTTTCTTT. It is translated as CASSELGRGNTEAFF.

CDR3: CSVSPGQDSGNTIYF. CDR3 coding DNA: TGCAGCGTTAGTCCGGGACAGGACTCTGGAAACACCATATATTTT. This chain joins TRBV29-1 and TRBJ1-3; 8 bases map to TRBD1. This CDR3 is 15 amino acids long. The V segment lost 5 bases and the J segment 0 bases; nucleotides outside the gene matches: 6. Germline lookup yields CDR1 SQVTM and CDR2 ANQGSEA.

This sequence joins TRBV2 and TRBJ1-4; unclear D gene. V was trimmed by 0 bases and J by 4 bases, leaving 9 bases between them. Per germline, CDR1 SNHLY and CDR2 FYNNEI. CDR3 length: 15 residues. The CDR3 sequence: CASSEARVHNEKLFF. The CDR3 DNA sequence: TGTGCCAGCAGTGAAGCGAGGGTTCATAATGAAAAACTGTTTTTT.

The rearrangement links TRBV29-1 to TRBJ2-5; D could derive from TRBD1 or TRBD2 (6 bases each). V lost 5 bases, J lost 5 bases, and 18 bases lay in between. The CDR3 runs 14 residues. Germline loops: CDR1 SQVTM, CDR2 ANQGSEA. The CDR3 DNA is TGCAGCGTTCCTCGGTGGGGGGCCGGGGAGACCCAGTACTTC. Translated: CSVPRWGAGETQYF.

The chain is built from TRBV28 and TRBJ2-5, with D possibly matching TRBD1 (6 bases). Deletions cut 2 bases from V and 1 base from J, with 8 bases between. Germline V CDR1 and CDR2: MDHEN, SYDVKM. The CDR3 length is 14 residues. CDR3 DNA: TGTGCCAGCAGTTTACAGGGGCGCCAAGAGACCCAGTACTTC. Amino acids: CASSLQGRQETQYF.